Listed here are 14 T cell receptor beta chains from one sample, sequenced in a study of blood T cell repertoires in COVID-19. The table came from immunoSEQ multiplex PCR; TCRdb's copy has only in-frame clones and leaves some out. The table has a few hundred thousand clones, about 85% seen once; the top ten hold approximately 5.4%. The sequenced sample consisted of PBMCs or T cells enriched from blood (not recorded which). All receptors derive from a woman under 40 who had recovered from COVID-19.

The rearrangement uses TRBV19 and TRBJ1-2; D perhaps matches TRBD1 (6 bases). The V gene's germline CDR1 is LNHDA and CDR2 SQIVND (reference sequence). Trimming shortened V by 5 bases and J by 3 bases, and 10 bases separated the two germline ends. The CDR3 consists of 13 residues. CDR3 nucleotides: TGTGCCAGTAGTCTGGACAGATACTATGGCTACACCTTC. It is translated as CASSLDRYYGYTF. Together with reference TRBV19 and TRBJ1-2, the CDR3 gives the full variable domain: DGGITQSPKYLFRKEGQNVTLSCEQNLNHDAMYWYRQDPGQGLRLIYYSQIVNDFQKGDIAEGYSVSREKKESFPLTVTSAQKNPTAFYLCASSLDRYYGYTFGSGTRLTVV.

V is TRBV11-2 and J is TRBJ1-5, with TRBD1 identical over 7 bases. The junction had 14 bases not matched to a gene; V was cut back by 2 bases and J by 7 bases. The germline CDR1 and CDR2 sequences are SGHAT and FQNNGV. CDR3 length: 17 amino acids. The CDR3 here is CASSLRVGRGRLQPQHF. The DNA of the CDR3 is TGTGCCAGCAGCTTAAGGGTAGGCAGGGGGAGATTACAGCCCCAGCATTTT.

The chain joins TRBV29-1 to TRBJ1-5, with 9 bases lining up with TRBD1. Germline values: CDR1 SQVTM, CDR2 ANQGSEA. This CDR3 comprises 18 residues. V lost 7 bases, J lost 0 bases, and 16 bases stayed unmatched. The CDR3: CSGGPWTGAFYSNQPQHF. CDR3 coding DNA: TGCAGCGGCGGACCCTGGACAGGGGCCTTCTATAGCAATCAGCCCCAGCATTTT.

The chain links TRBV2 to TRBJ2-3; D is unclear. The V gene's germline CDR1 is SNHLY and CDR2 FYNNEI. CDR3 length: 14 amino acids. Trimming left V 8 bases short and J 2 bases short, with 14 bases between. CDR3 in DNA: TGTGCCAGCCTCGGGTCTCTCTACACAGATACGCAGTATTTT. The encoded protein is CASLGSLYTDTQYF.

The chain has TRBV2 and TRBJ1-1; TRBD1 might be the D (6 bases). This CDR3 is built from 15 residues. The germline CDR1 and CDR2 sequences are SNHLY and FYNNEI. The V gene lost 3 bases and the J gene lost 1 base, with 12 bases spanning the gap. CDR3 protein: CASSDPGQKNTEAFF. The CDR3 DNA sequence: TGTGCCAGCAGTGACCCCGGACAGAAGAACACTGAAGCTTTCTTT.

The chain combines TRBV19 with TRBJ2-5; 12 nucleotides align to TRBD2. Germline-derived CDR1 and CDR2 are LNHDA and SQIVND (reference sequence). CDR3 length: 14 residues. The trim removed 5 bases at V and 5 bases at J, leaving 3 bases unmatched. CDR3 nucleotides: TGTGCCAGTAGTGGCGGACTAGCGGGGGAGACCCAGTACTTC. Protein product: CASSGGLAGETQYF.

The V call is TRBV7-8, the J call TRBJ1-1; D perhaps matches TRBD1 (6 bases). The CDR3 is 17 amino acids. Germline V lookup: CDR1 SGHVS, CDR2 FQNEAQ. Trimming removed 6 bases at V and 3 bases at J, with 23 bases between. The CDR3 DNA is TGTGCCAGCAGGCGAGACCTAAGACAGGATCGCTACACTGAAGCTTTCTTT. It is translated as CASRRDLRQDRYTEAFF.

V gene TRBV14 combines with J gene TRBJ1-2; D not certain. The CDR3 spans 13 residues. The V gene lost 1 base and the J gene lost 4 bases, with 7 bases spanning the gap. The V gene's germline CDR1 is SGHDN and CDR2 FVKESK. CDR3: CASSQVRGYGYTF. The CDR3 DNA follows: TGTGCCAGCAGCCAAGTACGCGGCTATGGCTACACCTTC.

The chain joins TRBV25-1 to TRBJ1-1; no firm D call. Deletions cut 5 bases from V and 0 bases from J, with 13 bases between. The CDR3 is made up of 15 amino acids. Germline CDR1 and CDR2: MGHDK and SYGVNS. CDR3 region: CASSSYEGMNTEAFF. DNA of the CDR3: TGTGCCAGCAGTAGTTATGAGGGAATGAACACTGAAGCTTTCTTT.

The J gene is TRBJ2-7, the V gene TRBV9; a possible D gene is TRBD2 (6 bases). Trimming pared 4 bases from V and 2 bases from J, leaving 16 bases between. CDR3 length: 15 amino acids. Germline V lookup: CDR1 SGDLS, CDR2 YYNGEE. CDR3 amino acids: CASSPHGGNTYEQYF. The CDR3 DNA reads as TGTGCCAGCAGCCCCCATGGGGGGAATACCTACGAGCAGTACTTC.

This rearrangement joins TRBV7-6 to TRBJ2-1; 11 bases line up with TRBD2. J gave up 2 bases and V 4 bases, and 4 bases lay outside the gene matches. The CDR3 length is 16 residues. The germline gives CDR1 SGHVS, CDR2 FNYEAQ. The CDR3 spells CASSSPSGGPYNEQFF. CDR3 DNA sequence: TGTGCCAGCAGCTCCCCTAGCGGGGGGCCCTACAATGAGCAGTTCTTC.

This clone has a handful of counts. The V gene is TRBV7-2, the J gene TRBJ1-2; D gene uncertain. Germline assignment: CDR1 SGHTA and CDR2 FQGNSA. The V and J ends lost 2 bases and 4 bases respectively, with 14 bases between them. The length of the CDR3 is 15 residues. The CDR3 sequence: CASSLLRTAGYGYTF. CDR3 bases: TGTGCCAGCAGCTTACTCCGGACGGCGGGCTATGGCTACACCTTC.

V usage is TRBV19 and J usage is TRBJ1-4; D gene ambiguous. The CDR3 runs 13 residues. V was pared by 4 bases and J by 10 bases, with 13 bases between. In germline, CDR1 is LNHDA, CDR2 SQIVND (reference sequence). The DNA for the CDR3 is TGTGCCAGTAGTACGGTCCTTTCCGGAAAACTGTTTTTT. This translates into CASSTVLSGKLFF. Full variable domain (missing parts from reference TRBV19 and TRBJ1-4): DGGITQSPKYLFRKEGQNVTLSCEQNLNHDAMYWYRQDPGQGLRLIYYSQIVNDFQKGDIAEGYSVSREKKESFPLTVTSAQKNPTAFYLCASSTVLSGKLFFGSGTQLSVL.

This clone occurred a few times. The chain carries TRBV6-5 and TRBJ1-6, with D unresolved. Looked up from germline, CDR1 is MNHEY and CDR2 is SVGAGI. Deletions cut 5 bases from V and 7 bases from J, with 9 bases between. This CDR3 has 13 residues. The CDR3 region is CASSPSLNSPLHF. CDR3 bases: TGTGCCAGCAGTCCATCTCTAAATTCACCCCTCCACTTT.